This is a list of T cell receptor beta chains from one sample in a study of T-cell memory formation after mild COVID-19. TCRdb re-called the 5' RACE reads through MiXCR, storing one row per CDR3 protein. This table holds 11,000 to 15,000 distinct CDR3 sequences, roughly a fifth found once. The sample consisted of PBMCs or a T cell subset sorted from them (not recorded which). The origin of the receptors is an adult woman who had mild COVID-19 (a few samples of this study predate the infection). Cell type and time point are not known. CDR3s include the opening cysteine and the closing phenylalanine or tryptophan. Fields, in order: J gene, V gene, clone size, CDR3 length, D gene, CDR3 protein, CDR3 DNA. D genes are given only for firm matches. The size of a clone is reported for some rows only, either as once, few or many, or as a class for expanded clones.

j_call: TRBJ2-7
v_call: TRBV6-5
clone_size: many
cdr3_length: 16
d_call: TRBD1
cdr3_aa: CASSYFGTGTTYEQYF
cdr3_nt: TGTGCCAGCAGTTACTTCGGGACAGGGACCACCTACGAGCAGTACTTC

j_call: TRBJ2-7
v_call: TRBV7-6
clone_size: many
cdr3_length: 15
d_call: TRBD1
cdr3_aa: CASSLSRDSSYEQYF
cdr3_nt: TGTGCCAGCAGCTTATCCCGGGACAGCTCCTACGAGCAGTACTTC

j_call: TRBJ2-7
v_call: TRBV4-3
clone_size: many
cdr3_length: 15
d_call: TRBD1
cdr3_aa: CASSQVGDSSYEQYF
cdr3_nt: TGCGCCAGCAGCCAAGTTGGGGACAGCTCCTACGAGCAGTACTTC

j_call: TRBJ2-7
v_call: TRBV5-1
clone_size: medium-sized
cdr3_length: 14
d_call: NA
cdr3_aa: CASSRPGNPYEQYF
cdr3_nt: TGCGCCAGCAGCCGTCCGGGGAACCCCTACGAGCAGTACTTC

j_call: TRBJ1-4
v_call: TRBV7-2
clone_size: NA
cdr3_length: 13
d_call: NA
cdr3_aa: CASSSREGGELFF
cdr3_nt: TGTGCCAGCAGCTCTAGAGAGGGCGGGGAACTGTTTTTT

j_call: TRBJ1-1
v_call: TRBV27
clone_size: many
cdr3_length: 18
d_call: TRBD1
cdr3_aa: CASSPFETGGQMNTEAFF
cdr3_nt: TGTGCCAGCAGCCCCTTCGAGACAGGGGGGCAAATGAACACTGAAGCTTTCTTT

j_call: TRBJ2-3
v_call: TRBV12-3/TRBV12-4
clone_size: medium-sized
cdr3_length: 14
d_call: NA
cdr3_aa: CASSLGGVGDTQYF
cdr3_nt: TGTGCCAGCAGTTTGGGCGGGGTAGGGGATACGCAGTATTTT

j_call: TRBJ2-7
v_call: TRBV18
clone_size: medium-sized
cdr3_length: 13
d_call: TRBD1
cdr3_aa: CASSSTGVSEQYF
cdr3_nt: TGTGCCAGCTCATCAACAGGGGTTAGCGAGCAGTACTTC

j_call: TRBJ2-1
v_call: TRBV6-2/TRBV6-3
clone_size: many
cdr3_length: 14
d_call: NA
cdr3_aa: CASTQDRQYNEQFF
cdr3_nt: TGTGCCAGCACCCAAGACAGGCAGTACAATGAGCAGTTCTTC

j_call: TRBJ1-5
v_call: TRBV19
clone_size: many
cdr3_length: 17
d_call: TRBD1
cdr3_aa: CASTPGTGTGAEEPQHF
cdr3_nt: TGTGCCAGTACCCCAGGGACCGGGACAGGTGCCGAGGAGCCCCAGCATTTT

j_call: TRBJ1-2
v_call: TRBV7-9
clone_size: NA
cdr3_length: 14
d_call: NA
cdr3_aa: CASSLGEGLDGYTF
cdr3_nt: TGTGCCAGCAGCCTAGGGGAGGGTCTGGATGGCTACACCTTC

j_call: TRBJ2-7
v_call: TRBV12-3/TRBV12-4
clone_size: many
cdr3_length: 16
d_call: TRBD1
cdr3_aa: CASPLPDRGISYEQYF
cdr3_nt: TGTGCCAGCCCCCTCCCTGACAGGGGGATTTCCTACGAGCAGTACTTC

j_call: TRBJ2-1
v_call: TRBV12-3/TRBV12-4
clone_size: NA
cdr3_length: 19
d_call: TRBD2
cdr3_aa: CASSFQGLAGGSSYNEQFF
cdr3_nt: TGTGCCAGCAGTTTTCAGGGACTAGCGGGAGGTAGCTCCTACAATGAGCAGTTCTTC

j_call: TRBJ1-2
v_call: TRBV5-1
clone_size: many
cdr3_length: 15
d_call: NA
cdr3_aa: CASSLGQQTNYGYTF
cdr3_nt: TGCGCCAGCAGCTTGGGACAGCAAACTAACTATGGCTACACCTTC

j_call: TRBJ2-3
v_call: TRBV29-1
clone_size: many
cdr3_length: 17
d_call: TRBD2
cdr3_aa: CSACPVLAGGGTDTQYF
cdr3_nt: TGCAGCGCATGCCCCGTCCTAGCGGGGGGGGGCACAGATACGCAGTATTTT

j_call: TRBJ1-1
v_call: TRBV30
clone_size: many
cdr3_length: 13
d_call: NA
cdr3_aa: CAWSGAFGTEAFF
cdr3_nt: TGTGCCTGGAGTGGGGCGTTTGGCACTGAAGCTTTCTTT

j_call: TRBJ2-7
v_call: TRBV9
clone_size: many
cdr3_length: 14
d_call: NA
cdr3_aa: CASSVVGGTYEQYF
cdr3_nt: TGTGCCAGCAGCGTAGTTGGAGGAACCTACGAGCAGTACTTC

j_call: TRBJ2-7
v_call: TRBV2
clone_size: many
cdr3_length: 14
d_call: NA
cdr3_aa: CASSGWTAYYEQYF
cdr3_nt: TGTGCCAGCAGTGGATGGACAGCCTACTACGAGCAGTACTTC

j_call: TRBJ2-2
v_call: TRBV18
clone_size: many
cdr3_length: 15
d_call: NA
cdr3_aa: CASSPIPSYTGELFF
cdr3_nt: TGTGCCAGCTCACCCATTCCGTCCTACACCGGGGAGCTGTTTTTT

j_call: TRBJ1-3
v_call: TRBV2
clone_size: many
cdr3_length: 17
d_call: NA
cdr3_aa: CASSEVRGWGSGNTIYF
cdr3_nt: TGTGCCAGCAGTGAAGTAAGGGGTTGGGGATCTGGAAACACCATATATTTT

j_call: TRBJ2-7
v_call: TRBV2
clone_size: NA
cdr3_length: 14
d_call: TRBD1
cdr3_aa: CASSERDRDYEQYF
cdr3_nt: TGTGCCAGCAGTGAACGGGACAGGGATTACGAGCAGTACTTC

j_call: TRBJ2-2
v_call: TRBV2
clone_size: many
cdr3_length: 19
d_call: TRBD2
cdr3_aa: CASSEPGLAVIANTGELFF
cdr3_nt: TGTGCCAGCAGCGAACCGGGACTAGCGGTCATCGCGAACACCGGGGAGCTGTTTTTT

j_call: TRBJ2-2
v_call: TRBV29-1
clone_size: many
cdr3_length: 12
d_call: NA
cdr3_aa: CSVEVGPGELFF
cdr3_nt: TGCAGCGTTGAAGTAGGTCCCGGGGAGCTGTTTTTT

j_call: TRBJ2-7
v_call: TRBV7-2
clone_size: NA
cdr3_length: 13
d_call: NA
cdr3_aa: CASSFRRGYEQYF
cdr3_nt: TGTGCCAGCAGCTTTCGTAGGGGCTACGAGCAGTACTTC

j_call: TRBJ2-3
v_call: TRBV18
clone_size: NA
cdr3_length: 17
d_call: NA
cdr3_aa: CASSPPHPALGTDTQYF
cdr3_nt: TGTGCCAGCTCACCACCTCACCCGGCTCTTGGGACAGATACGCAGTATTTT

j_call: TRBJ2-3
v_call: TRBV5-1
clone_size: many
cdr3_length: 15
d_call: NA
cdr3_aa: CASSAWDRSTDTQYF
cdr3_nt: TGCGCCAGCAGCGCATGGGACCGGAGCACAGATACGCAGTATTTT

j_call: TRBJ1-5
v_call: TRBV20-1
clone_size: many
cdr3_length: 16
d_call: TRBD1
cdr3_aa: CSAVSGTGVGNQPQHF
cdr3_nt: TGCAGTGCTGTATCCGGGACAGGGGTGGGCAATCAGCCCCAGCATTTT

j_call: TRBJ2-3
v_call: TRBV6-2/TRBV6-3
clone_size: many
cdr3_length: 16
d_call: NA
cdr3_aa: CASSYSGRWGTDTQYF
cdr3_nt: TGTGCCAGCAGTTACTCGGGGCGGTGGGGCACAGATACGCAGTATTTT

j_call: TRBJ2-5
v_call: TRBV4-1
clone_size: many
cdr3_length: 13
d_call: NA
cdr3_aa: CASSQGVLETQYF
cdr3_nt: TGCGCCAGCAGCCAAGGGGTATTGGAGACCCAGTACTTC

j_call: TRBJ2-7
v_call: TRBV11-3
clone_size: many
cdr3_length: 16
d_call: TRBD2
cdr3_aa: CASSPPRLAGLYEQYF
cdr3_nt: TGTGCCAGCAGCCCTCCTAGGTTAGCGGGATTGTATGAGCAGTACTTC

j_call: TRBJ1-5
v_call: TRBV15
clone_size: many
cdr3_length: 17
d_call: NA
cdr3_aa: CATSRDQGGVLNQPQHF
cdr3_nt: TGTGCCACCAGCAGAGACCAAGGAGGGGTCCTGAATCAGCCCCAGCATTTT

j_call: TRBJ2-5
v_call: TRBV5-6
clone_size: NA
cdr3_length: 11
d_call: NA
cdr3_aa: CASSLGGSRDF
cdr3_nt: TGTGCCAGCAGCTTGGGGGGGAGCCGGGACTTC

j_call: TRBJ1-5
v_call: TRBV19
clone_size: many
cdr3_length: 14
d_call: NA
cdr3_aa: CASSIDSSGQPQHF
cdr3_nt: TGTGCCAGTAGTATCGATTCATCAGGTCAGCCCCAGCATTTT

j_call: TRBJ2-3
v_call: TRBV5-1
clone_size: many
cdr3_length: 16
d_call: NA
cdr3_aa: CASSLVGDPRADTQYF
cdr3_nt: TGCGCCAGCAGCTTGGTCGGGGACCCTCGGGCAGATACGCAGTATTTT

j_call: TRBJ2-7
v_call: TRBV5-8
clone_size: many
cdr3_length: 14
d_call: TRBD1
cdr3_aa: CASSPRQGPYEQYF
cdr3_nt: TGTGCCAGCAGCCCCCGACAGGGCCCCTACGAGCAGTACTTC

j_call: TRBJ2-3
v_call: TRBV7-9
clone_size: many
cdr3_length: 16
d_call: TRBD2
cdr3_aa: CASSSRTSRSTDTQYF
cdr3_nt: TGTGCCAGCAGCTCAAGGACTAGCCGTAGCACAGATACGCAGTATTTT

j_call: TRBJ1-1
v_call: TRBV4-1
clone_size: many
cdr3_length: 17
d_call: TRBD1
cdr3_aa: CASSQSGQGETNTEAFF
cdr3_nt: TGCGCCAGCAGCCAATCGGGACAGGGGGAAACGAACACTGAAGCTTTCTTT